Presented here are 10 T cell receptor beta chains from one specimen sequenced in a study of Graves' ophthalmopathy and Graves' hyperthyroidism. Amplification from RNA transcripts yielded the TCR beta CDR3 regions. RT-PCR with HTBI primers came first, then second-round multiplex PCR. TCRdb itself ran the multiplex PCR reads through MiXCR, one entry per CDR3 protein. The data hold about 740,000 distinct CDR3 sequences, with 40% observed a single time. Sequencing input: peripheral blood. The source of these receptors is an adult man with Graves' ophthalmopathy.

This clonotype was found many times. The CDR3, as DNA: TGTGCCAGCAGCTTAGAAGAGGGATTCGGGGAGCTGTTTTTT. Translation: CASSLEEGFGELFF. J is TRBJ2-2 and V is TRBV7-6, with a tentative D call TRBD2 (5 bases). The V end was cut by 1 base, the J end by 7 bases, with 10 bases between. Germline V gives CDR1 SGHVS, CDR2 FNYEAQ. The length of the CDR3 is 14 residues. Full variable domain (missing parts from reference TRBV7-6 and TRBJ2-2): GAGVSQSPRYKVTKRGQDVALRCDPISGHVSLYWYRQALGQGPEFLTYFNYEAQQDKSGLPNDRFSAERPEGSISTLTIQRTEQRDSAMYRCASSLEEGFGELFFGEGSRLTVL.

V gene TRBV10-3 combines with J gene TRBJ2-6; 9 bases line up with TRBD1. Germline V gives CDR1 ENHRY, CDR2 SYGVKD. This CDR3 is 16 amino acids long. After removal of 10 bases from V and 2 bases from J, the junction contained 9 bases not matched to a gene. In nucleotides, the CDR3 is TGTGCCAGCACCGGGACAGGGTTCGCTGGGGCCAACGTCCTGACTTTC. Its translation: CASTGTGFAGANVLTF.

The count of this clonotype is one. The conserved phenylalanine or tryptophan is not found at the CDR3 terminus, so this likely reflects a read error. The DNA is left out, because the CDR3 cannot be placed on it with certainty; the CDR3 is given as TCRdb lists it. The V gene is TRBV2, the J gene TRBJ1-3; the table's D call, TRBD1, was not checked against the DNA. The CDR3 numbers 9 amino acids, ends counted. Germline-derived CDR1 and CDR2 are SNHLY and FYNNEI. CDR3 amino acids: CASGQGMWV.

The chain links TRBV7-3 to TRBJ2-7, with TRBD2 identical over 9 bases. The CDR3 consists of 16 residues. Germline CDR1 SGHTA, CDR2 FQGTGA. V was pared by 5 bases and J by 12 bases, with 20 bases of the junction left unmatched. CDR3 protein: CASSLERPGQAGGRYF. CDR3 coding DNA: TGTGCCAGCAGCCTAGAGCGTCCCGGCCAAGCGGGGGGCCGGTACTTC.

As for this clonotype: A read error may produce the germline difference seen at one junction end. The gene calls are TRBV7-9 and TRBJ2-7; D may be TRBD1 (5 bases). The CDR3 consists of 15 residues. Germline V gene sequence: CDR1 SEHNR, CDR2 FQNEAQ (reference sequence). For the CDR3, the DNA is TGCGCCAGCAGCCAAGGGCAAGGGGCCTACTACGAGCAGTACTTC. Its protein product is CASSQGQGAYYEQYF.

This clonotype was counted at least ten times. The genes are TRBV10-2 and TRBJ1-1, with a tentative D call TRBD1 (5 bases). Trimming removed 2 bases from V and 4 bases from J, with 14 bases in between. CDR3 length: 15 residues. CDR1 is WSHSY, CDR2 SAAADI, per germline. The CDR3 spells CASSEGSGSGTEAFF. The CDR3 bases are TGCGCCAGCAGTGAGGGGTCAGGGTCGGGCACTGAAGCTTTCTTT.

The rearrangement uses TRBV29-1 and TRBJ1-2, with TRBD1 as a possible D gene (6 bases). This CDR3 is built from 11 residues. Trimming shortened V by 8 bases and J by 4 bases, and 11 bases separated the two germline ends. Germline V CDR1 and CDR2: SQVTM, ANQGSEA. CDR3 sequence (DNA): TGCAGCAATACAGGGAGCTATGGCTACACCTTC. It translates to CSNTGSYGYTF.

This clonotype was recorded a few times. V gene TRBV9 combines with J gene TRBJ2-7; TRBD2 is a possible D gene (6 bases). V lost 4 bases, J lost 2 bases, and 19 bases lay in between. This CDR3 has 16 residues. Germline CDR1 reads SGDLS; CDR2 reads YYNGEE. In nucleotides, the CDR3 is TGTGCCAGCAGCTCCGAGTCCGGGACTGACCCCTACGAGCAGTACTTC. This encodes CASSSESGTDPYEQYF.

The chain has TRBV29-1 and TRBJ1-2; D remains unclear. This CDR3 spans 11 amino acids. Germline CDR1 reads SQVTM; CDR2 reads ANQGSEA. Trimming removed 4 bases at V and 13 bases at J, with 16 bases between. The CDR3 DNA sequence: TGCAGCGTTGCAGAGGCAGAGGCTTCCACCTTC. It translates to CSVAEAEASTF.

Only a few counts were recorded for this clonotype. The junction shows a germline mismatch at one end, possibly a read error. The chain links TRBV24-1 to TRBJ1-5, with 8 positions matching TRBD1. The CDR3 has 17 amino acids. Germline V gives CDR1 KGHDR, CDR2 SFDVKD. In nucleotides, the CDR3 is TGTGCCAGCAGTCGACTACCCGAAAAGGACAGGGCTCAGCCCCAGCATTTT. Translated: CASSRLPEKDRAQPQHF.